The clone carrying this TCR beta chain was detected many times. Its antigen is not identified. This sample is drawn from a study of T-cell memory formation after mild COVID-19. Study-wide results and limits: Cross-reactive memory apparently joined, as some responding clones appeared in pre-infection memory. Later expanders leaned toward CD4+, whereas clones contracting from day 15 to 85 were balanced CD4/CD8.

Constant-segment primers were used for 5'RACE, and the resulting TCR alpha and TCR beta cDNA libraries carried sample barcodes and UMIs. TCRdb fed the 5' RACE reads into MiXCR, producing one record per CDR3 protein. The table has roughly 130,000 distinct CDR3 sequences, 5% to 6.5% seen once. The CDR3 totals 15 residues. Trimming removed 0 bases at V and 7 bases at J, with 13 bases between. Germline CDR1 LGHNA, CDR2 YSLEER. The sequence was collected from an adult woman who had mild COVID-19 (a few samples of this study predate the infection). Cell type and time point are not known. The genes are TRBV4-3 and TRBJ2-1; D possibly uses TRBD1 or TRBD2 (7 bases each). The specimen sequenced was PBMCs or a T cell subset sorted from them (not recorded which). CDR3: CASSQDLQGGNEQFF. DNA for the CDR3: TGCGCCAGCAGCCAAGATCTCCAGGGGGGGAATGAGCAGTTCTTC.